This record covers a single T cell receptor (beta chain). What it binds is not known. The sample is drawn from a study of T cell responses to AZD1222 COVID-19 vaccine. Study information: Recipients boosted at about 4 weeks or about 12 weeks are pooled. Overall study results and limits: The study found vaccine-associated CD4 TCRs spanning spike, dominant at 160-218 and 743-854. Seropositive AZD1222 recipients at baseline numbered only 6 or 7.

TCRdb's table, derived via immunoSEQ multiplex PCR, lists solely in-frame clones and lacks some. The sample yields more than 65,000 clones, around four fifths seen once. The germline V and J ends were trimmed by 0 bases and 5 bases, with 17 bases remaining between them. The germline CDR1 and CDR2 sequences are SGHDN and FVKESK. The CDR3 contains 17 residues. The source material was peripheral blood, sampled on day 0 of AZD1222 vaccination. The source is an adult in good health. The chain carries TRBV14 and TRBJ2-1, with D possibly called TRBD1 or TRBD2 (5 bases each). The CDR3 nucleotides read TGTGCCAGCAGCCAAGATCAGGCCCAAGGGGACCACAATGAGCAGTTCTTC. Amino acid sequence: CASSQDQAQGDHNEQFF.